Below are 16 T cell receptor beta chains sequenced from a single sample in a study of a mutant IDH1 vaccine in newly diagnosed glioma. Here immunoSEQ multiplex PCR was the method, and the copy in TCRdb shows in-frame clones only, minus some. The table records almost 85,000 clones, roughly 85% of them present only once. These TCRs are of unknown antigen specificity. Regarding time point: week 23, last vaccination. Doses comprised 300 ug of mutant IDH1 20-mer peptide each, plus topical imiquimod. Sequenced material: PBMCs, taken from a glioma patient whose treatment included an IDH1 peptide vaccine. The receptors derive from a man aged 25-45 years with glioma. Some clones in this sample may be carry-over from other donors' samples.

The chain has TRBV4-1 and TRBJ2-2; D is possibly TRBD1 (6 bases). The CDR3 is 16 residues long. Deletions cut 3 bases from V and 4 bases from J, with 15 bases between. Germline CDR1 is MGHRA and CDR2 is YSYEKL. The CDR3 nucleotides read TGCGCCAGCAGCCACCTCAGGGGTAGGGCCACCGGGGAGCTGTTTTTT. Translation: CASSHLRGRATGELFF.

This chain connects TRBV6-1 to TRBJ2-1, with TRBD1 matching over 10 bases. V was clipped by 8 bases and J by 1 base; unmatched bases: 2. The CDR3 is 14 amino acids. Germline V lookup: CDR1 MNHNS, CDR2 SASEGT. This CDR3 reads CASRTGGSYNEQFF. The CDR3 DNA reads TGTGCCAGCCGGACAGGGGGATCCTACAATGAGCAGTTCTTC.

The chain carries TRBV28 and TRBJ2-7; D gene ambiguous. V shed 6 bases and J shed 0 bases, with 3 bases lying between them. The CDR3 has 11 residues. Germline lookup yields CDR1 MDHEN and CDR2 SYDVKM. CDR3 amino acids: CASRDSYEQYF. Written as DNA, the CDR3 is TGTGCCAGCAGAGACTCCTACGAGCAGTACTTC.

This chain links TRBV15 with TRBJ1-4; D not certain. CDR1 LNHNV and CDR2 YYDKDF come from the germline V gene (reference sequence). The CDR3 consists of 15 residues. V was cut by 1 base and J by 5 bases, with 11 bases left in between. DNA of the CDR3: TGTGCCACCAGCAGAGTTGGCCTCCGGAATGAAAAACTGTTTTTT. It specifies CATSRVGLRNEKLFF.

The CDR3 DNA is TGTGCCAGCAGTATCGGGACAGGGTCCGCCAAAAACATTCAGTACTTC. This codes for CASSIGTGSAKNIQYF. The chain uses TRBV6-6 and TRBJ2-4, with 9 bases lining up with TRBD1. The CDR3 totals 16 residues. V dropped 5 bases and J dropped 1; count of bases not matched to a gene: 6. The germline V gene encodes CDR1 MNHNY and CDR2 SVGAGI (reference sequence).

This chain links TRBV9 with TRBJ2-2; no definite D call. The CDR3 loop spans 16 amino acids. Germline V CDR1 and CDR2: SGDLS, YYNGEE. V lost 3 bases and J lost 0, with 12 bases in between. CDR3 DNA: TGTGCCAGCAGCGACCTTAGACAAGCGAACACCGGGGAGCTGTTTTTT. Translation gives CASSDLRQANTGELFF. Filled out from reference TRBV9 and TRBJ2-2, the complete variable domain reads DSGVTQTPKHLITATGQRVTLRCSPRSGDLSVYWYQQSLDQGLQFLIQYYNGEERAKGNILERFSAQQFPDLHSELNLSSLELGDSALYFCASSDLRQANTGELFFGEGSRLTVL.

J is TRBJ1-4 and V is TRBV19, with TRBD1 identical over 8 bases. V dropped 6 bases and J dropped 7; count of bases not matched to a gene: 10. CDR3 size: 15 residues. The germline V gene encodes CDR1 LNHDA and CDR2 SQIVND (reference sequence). CDR3 sequence: CASSPSDREGEKLFF. DNA of the CDR3: TGTGCCAGTAGCCCTTCGGACAGGGAGGGTGAAAAACTGTTTTTT.

CDR3 sequence reads: CASSEGDEQYF. The CDR3 region has the DNA TGCGCCAGCAGTGAGGGGGACGAGCAGTACTTC. V and J are TRBV10-2 and TRBJ2-7; D is unclear. The CDR3 length is 11 residues. CDR1 and CDR2 from the germline V gene are WSHSY and SAAADI. Trimming pared 2 bases from V and 5 bases from J, leaving 4 bases between.

This clone was picked up one time. The chain employs TRBV5-4 and TRBJ2-3; no reliable D call. Germline V gene lookup returns CDR1 SGHNT and CDR2 YYREEE (reference sequence). Trimming pared 4 bases from V and 5 bases from J, leaving 8 bases between. The CDR3 extends over 12 amino acids. CDR3 residues: CASSRPGDTQYF. CDR3 bases: TGTGCCAGCAGCCGCCCCGGAGATACGCAGTATTTT.

The chain carries TRBV29-1 and TRBJ2-7; D possibly corresponds to TRBD1 (6 bases). CDR3 size: 13 residues. Deletions cut 4 bases from V and 0 bases from J, with 10 bases between. Germline CDR1 and CDR2: SQVTM and ANQGSEA. CDR3 loop: CSVVDRRSYEQYF. CDR3 sequence (DNA): TGCAGCGTTGTCGACAGGCGCTCCTACGAGCAGTACTTC.

The rearrangement links TRBV28 to TRBJ2-3, with D perhaps TRBD2 (6 bases). This CDR3 spans 11 amino acids. Germline CDR1 MDHEN, CDR2 SYDVKM. Trimming removed 7 bases from V and 8 bases from J, with 10 bases in between. Written as DNA, the CDR3 is TGTGCCAGCATCGGAGGGTCTACGCAGTATTTT. This translates into CASIGGSTQYF.

V usage is TRBV19 and J usage is TRBJ1-5; D not resolved. V dropped 1 base and J dropped 0 bases, with 10 bases sitting between them. The CDR3 totals 16 residues. CDR1 is LNHDA and CDR2 is SQIVND in the germline V gene (reference sequence). CDR3 DNA sequence: TGTGCCAGTAGTATAGGGGCAGCCCGTAGCAATCAGCCCCAGCATTTT. Residues: CASSIGAARSNQPQHF.

The gene calls are TRBV27 and TRBJ1-2; 10 bases are shared with TRBD1. Losses at the gene ends were 5 bases for V and 8 bases for J; bases not matched to a gene: 8. Germline lookup yields CDR1 MNHEY and CDR2 SMNVEV (reference sequence). The CDR3 consists of 14 residues. CDR3 coding DNA: TGTGCCAGCAGTCCACAAGGGACAGGGGTAGGCTACACCTTC. Encoded protein: CASSPQGTGVGYTF.

CDR3 DNA: TGTGCCAGCAGTTACCTCTACCTACTAGCGGAGAGGAAAGAGACCCAGTACTTC. Its translation: CASSYLYLLAERKETQYF. The chain links TRBV6-7 to TRBJ2-5, with 8 bases that match TRBD2. TRBV6-7 is known as an ORF, though its function is uncertain. The CDR3 is made up of 18 amino acids. Trimming removed 2 bases from V and 3 bases from J; junction bases left unmatched: 14.

The rearrangement joins TRBV27 to TRBJ2-3; D is perhaps TRBD2 (6 bases). The CDR3 is 19 residues long. Germline V gene sequence: CDR1 MNHEY, CDR2 SMNVEV (reference sequence). Between the trimmed V and J ends, which lost 1 base and 5 bases, there was a span of 25 bases. In DNA form, the CDR3 reads TGTGCCAGCAGTTTATATGGGTTCCTAGCGCCCAAAGGAGAAGATACGCAGTATTTT. It encodes CASSLYGFLAPKGEDTQYF.

The chain recombines TRBV7-9 with TRBJ2-1; 7 bases are shared with TRBD1. Germline V gene sequence: CDR1 SEHNR, CDR2 FQNEAQ (reference sequence). CDR3 size: 16 residues. V lost 6 bases to trimming and J lost 1 base; unmatched junction nucleotides: 9. The CDR3 nucleotides read TGTGCCAGCAGACGACAGGGACCGGGGTCCTACAATGAGCAGTTCTTC. This translates into CASRRQGPGSYNEQFF.